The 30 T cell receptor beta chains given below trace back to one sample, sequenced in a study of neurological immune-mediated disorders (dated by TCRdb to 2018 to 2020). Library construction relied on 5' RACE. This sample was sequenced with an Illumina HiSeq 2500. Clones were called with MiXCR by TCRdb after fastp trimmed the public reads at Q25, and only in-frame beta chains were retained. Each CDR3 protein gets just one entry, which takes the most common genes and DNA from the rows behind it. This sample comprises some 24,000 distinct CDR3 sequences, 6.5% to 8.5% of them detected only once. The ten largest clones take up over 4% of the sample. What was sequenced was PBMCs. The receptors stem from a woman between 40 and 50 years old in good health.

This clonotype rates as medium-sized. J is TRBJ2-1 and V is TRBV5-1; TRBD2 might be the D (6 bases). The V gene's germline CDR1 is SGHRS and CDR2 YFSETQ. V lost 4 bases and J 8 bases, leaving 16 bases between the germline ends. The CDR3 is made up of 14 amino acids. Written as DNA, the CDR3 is TGCGCCAGCAGCAGAGAGACTAGTTTCGATGAGCAGTTCTTC. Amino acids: CASSRETSFDEQFF.

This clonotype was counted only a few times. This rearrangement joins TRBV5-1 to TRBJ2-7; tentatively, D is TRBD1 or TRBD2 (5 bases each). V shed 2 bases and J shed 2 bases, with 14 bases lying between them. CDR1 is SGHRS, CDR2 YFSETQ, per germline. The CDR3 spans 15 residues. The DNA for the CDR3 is TGCGCCAGCAGCTTAAACGGGACCACTACCTACGAGCAGTACTTC. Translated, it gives CASSLNGTTTYEQYF.

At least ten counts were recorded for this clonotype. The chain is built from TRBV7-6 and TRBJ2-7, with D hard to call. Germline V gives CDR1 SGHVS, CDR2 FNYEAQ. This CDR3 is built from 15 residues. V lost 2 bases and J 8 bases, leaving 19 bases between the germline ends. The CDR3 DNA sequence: TGTGCCAGCAGCTTATTGGGCGGAGAACCTACGAAGCAGTACTTC. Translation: CASSLLGGEPTKQYF.

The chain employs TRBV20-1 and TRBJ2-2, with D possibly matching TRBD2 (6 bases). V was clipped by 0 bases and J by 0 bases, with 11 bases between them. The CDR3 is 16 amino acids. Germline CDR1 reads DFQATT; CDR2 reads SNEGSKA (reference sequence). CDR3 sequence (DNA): TGCAGTGCTAGAGATCTTGGCGGGGCGAACACCGGGGAGCTGTTTTTT. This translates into CSARDLGGANTGELFF.

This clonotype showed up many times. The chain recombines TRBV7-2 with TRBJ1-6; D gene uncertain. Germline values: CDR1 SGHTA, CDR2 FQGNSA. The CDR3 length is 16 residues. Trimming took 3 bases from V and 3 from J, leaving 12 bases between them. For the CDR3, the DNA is TGTGCCAGCAGCTTCCCTTCGAGGGTCTATAATTCACCCCTCCACTTT. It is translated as CASSFPSRVYNSPLHF.

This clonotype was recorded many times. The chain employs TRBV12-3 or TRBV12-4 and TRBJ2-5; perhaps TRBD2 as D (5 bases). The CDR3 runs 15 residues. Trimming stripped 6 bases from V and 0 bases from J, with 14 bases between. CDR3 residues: CASSPPDWYQETQYF. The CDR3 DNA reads TGTGCCAGCAGCCCACCGGACTGGTACCAAGAGACCCAGTACTTC.

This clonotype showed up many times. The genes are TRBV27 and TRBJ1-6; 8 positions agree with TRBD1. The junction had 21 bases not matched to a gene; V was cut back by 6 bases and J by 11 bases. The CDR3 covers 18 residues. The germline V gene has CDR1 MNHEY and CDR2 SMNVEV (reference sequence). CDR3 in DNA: TGTGCCAGCAGGGACGACCAGGACAGGGTGGGCTTAGGGACACCCCTCCACTTT. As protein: CASRDDQDRVGLGTPLHF.

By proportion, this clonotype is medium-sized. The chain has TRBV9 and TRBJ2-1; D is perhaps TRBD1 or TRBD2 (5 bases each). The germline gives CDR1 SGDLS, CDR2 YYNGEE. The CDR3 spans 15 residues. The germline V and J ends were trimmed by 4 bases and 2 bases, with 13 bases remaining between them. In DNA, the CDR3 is TGTGCCAGCAGCTCCGTGGGGGACGCCTACAATGAGCAGTTCTTC. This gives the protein CASSSVGDAYNEQFF.

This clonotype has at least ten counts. CDR3 in amino acids: CSARELGLGLYNEQFF. The CDR3 nucleotides read TGCAGTGCTAGGGAACTGGGACTAGGTCTCTACAATGAGCAGTTCTTC. The gene calls are TRBV20-1 and TRBJ2-1; TRBD2 agrees at 8 bases. This CDR3 is 16 amino acids long. The trim removed 3 bases at V and 3 bases at J, leaving 10 bases unmatched. The germline V gene has CDR1 DFQATT and CDR2 SNEGSKA (reference sequence).

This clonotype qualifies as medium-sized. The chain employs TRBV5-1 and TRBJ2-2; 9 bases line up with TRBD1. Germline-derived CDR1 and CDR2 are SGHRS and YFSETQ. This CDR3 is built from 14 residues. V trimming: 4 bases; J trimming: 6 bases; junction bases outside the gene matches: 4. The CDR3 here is CASSEQGASGELFF. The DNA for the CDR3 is TGCGCCAGCAGCGAACAGGGGGCGTCCGGGGAGCTGTTTTTT.

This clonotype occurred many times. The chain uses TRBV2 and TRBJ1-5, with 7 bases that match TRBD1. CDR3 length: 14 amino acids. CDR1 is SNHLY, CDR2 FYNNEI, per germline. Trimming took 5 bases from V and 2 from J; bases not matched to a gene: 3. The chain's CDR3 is CASSWDSGNQPQHF. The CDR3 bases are TGTGCCAGCAGTTGGGACAGTGGCAATCAGCCCCAGCATTTT.

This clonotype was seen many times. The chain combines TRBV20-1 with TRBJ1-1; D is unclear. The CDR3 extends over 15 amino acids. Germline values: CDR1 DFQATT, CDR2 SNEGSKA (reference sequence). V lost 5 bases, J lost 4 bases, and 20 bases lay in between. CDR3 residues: CSAPGVKTGPTEAFF. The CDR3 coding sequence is TGCAGTGCTCCGGGCGTCAAAACCGGGCCCACTGAAGCTTTCTTT.

In DNA form, the CDR3 reads TGCGCCAGCAGTGAGCCCAGACTAGCGGGAAACACCGGGGAGCTGTTTTTT. Translated, it gives CASSEPRLAGNTGELFF. The J gene is TRBJ2-2, the V gene TRBV10-1; 11 bases fit TRBD2. The CDR3 is made up of 17 amino acids. Germline V gene lookup returns CDR1 WNHNN and CDR2 SYGVQD (reference sequence). Trimming cost V 2 bases and J 2 bases; bases outside gene matches: 4.

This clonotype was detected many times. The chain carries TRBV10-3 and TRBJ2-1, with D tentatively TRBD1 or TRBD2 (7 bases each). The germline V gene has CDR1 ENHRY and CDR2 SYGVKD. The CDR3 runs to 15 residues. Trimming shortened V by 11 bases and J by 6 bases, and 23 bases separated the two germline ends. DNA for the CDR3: TGTGCCGCCAGGGGGGACGGGAGGCGCACCAATGAGCAGTTCTTC. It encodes CAARGDGRRTNEQFF.

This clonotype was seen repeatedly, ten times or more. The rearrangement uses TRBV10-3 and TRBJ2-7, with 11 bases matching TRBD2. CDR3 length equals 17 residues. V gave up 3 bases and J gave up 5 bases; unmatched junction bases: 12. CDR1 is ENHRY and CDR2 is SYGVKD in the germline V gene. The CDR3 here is CAISDPSIAGGRNEQYF. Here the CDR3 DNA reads TGTGCCATCAGTGATCCTTCAATAGCGGGAGGGCGTAACGAGCAGTACTTC.

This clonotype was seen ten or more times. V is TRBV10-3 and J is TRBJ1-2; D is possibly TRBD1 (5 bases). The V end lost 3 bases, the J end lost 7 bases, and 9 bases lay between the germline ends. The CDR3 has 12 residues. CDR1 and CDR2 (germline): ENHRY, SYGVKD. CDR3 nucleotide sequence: TGTGCCATCAGTGAAGGGGACCCTGGCTACACCTTC. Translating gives CAISEGDPGYTF.

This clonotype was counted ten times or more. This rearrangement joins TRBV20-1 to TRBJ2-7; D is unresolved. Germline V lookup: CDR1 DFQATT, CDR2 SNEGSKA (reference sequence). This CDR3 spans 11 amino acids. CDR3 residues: CRGCAPYEQYF. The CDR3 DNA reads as TGCAGAGGATGTGCTCCCTACGAGCAGTACTTC.

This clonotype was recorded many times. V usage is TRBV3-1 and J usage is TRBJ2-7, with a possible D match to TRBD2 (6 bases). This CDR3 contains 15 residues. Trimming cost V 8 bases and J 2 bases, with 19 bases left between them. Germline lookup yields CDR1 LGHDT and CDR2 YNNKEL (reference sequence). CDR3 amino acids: CASSSSGSWTYEQYF. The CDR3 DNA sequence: TGTGCCAGCTCAAGTTCCGGGAGTTGGACCTACGAGCAGTACTTC.

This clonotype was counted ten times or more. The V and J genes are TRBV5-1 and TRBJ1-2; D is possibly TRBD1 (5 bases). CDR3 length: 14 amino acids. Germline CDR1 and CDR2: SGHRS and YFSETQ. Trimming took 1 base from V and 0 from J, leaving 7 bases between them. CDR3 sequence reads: CASSLQGPNYGYTF. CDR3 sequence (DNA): TGCGCCAGCAGCTTGCAGGGTCCTAACTATGGCTACACCTTC.

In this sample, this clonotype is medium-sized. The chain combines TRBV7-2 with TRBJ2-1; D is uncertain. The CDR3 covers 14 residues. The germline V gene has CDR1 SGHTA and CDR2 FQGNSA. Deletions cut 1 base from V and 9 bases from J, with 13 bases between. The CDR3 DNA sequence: TGTGCCAGCAGCTTAGGATACGGATTGGGTGAGCAGTTCTTC. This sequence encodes CASSLGYGLGEQFF.

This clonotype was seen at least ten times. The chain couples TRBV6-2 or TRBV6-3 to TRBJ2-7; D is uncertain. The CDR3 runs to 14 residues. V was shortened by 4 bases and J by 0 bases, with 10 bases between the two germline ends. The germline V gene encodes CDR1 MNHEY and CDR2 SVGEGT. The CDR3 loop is CASSLSFSSYEQYF. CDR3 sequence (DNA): TGTGCCAGCAGTTTGAGTTTTAGCTCCTACGAGCAGTACTTC.

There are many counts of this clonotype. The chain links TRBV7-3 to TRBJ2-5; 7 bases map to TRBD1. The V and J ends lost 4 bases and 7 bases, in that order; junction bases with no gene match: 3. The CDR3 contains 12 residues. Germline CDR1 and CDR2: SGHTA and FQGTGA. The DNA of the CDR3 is TGTGCCAGCAGCTCCCGGACAGGGACCCAGTACTTC. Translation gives CASSSRTGTQYF.

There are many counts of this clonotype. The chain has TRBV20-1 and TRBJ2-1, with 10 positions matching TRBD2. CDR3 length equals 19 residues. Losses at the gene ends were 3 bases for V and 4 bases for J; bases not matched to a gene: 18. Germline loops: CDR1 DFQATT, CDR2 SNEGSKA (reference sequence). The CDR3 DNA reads TGCAGTGCTAGTACTCTAGCGGGAGCGGGTGGGGTTTCGTACAATGAGCAGTTCTTC. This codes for CSASTLAGAGGVSYNEQFF.

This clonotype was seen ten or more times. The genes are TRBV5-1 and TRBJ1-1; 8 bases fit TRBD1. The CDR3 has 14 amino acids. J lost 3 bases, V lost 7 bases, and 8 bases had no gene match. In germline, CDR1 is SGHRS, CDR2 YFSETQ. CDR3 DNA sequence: TGCGCCAGCGTTCGAGACAGGGGAGACACTGAAGCTTTCTTT. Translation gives CASVRDRGDTEAFF.

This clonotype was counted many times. The CDR3 protein is CATSPAGNKAEKLFF. CDR3 in DNA: TGTGCCACCAGCCCTGCGGGCAATAAGGCTGAAAAACTGTTTTTT. J is TRBJ1-4 and V is TRBV15; D not resolved. This CDR3 spans 15 amino acids. Germline assignment: CDR1 LNHNV and CDR2 YYDKDF (reference sequence). The V and J ends lost 5 bases and 7 bases respectively, with 17 bases between them.

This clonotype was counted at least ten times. CDR3 bases: TGTGCCAGCAGAGAACAGGCGGCGGAAAGCCTCCACTTT. Protein sequence: CASREQAAESLHF. The chain is built from TRBV28 and TRBJ1-6; D is perhaps TRBD1 (5 bases). The CDR3 loop spans 13 amino acids. Germline V gene lookup returns CDR1 MDHEN and CDR2 SYDVKM. Trimming removed 6 bases at V and 15 bases at J, with 18 bases between.

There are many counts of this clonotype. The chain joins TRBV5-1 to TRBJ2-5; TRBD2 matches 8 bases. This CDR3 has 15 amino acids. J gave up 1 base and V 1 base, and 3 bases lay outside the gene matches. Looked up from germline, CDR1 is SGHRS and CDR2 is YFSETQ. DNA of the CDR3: TGCGCCAGCAGCTTGAGCGGGAGAACCCAAGAGACCCAGTACTTC. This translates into CASSLSGRTQETQYF.

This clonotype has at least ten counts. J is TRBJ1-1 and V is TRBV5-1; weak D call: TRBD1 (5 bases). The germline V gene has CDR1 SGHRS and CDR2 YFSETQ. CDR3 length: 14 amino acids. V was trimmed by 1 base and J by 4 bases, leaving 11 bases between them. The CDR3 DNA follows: TGCGCCAGCAGCTTGCTGACAGAACCCACTGAAGCTTTCTTT. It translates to CASSLLTEPTEAFF.

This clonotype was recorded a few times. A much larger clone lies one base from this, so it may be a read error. The DNA for the CDR3 is TGCGCCAGCAGCGGGACAGCGAACACTGAATCTTTCTTT. This translates into CASSGTANTESFF. The chain joins TRBV5-1 to TRBJ1-1, with 7 bases aligning to TRBD1. Germline CDR1 is SGHRS and CDR2 is YFSETQ. This CDR3 is built from 13 residues.

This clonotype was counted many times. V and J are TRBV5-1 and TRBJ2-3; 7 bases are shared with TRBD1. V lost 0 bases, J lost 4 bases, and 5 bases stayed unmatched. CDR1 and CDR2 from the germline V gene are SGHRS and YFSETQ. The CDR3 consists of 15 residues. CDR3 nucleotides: TGCGCCAGCAGCTTGGAGTCAGGGGGTGCAGATACGCAGTATTTT. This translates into CASSLESGGADTQYF.